The clone carrying this T cell receptor beta chain was counted ten times or more. What it recognizes is unknown. The authors diagnosed from clinical symptoms, serum thyroxine, TRAb, thyroid ultrasound and orbital computed tomography. PBMCs were isolated from an approximately 10 ml sample of fresh peripheral blood. The sample is drawn from a study of Graves' ophthalmopathy and Graves' hyperthyroidism. Broader study findings: Most thyroid clonotypes expanded beyond 0.001 frequency were also found in blood.

CDR1 is LNHNV and CDR2 is YYDKDF in the germline V gene (reference sequence). The CDR3 length is 15 residues. Losses at the gene ends were 1 base for V and 10 bases for J; bases not matched to a gene: 7. RNA transcripts served as template for amplifying TCR beta CDR3 sequences. HTBI-primed first-round RT-PCR preceded second-round multiplex PCR. TCRdb re-called the multiplex PCR reads through MiXCR, storing one row per CDR3 protein. The sample contains roughly 230,000 distinct CDR3 sequences, about 22% of which appear only once. The specimen sequenced was peripheral blood. This receptor was identified in a woman in her 50s with Graves' ophthalmopathy. The rearrangement joins TRBV15 to TRBJ1-1; 12 bases agree with TRBD1. Here the CDR3 DNA reads TGTGCCACCAGCAGAGGGGACAGGGGGCCGGTCGGAGCTTTCTTT. Protein product: CATSRGDRGPVGAFF.